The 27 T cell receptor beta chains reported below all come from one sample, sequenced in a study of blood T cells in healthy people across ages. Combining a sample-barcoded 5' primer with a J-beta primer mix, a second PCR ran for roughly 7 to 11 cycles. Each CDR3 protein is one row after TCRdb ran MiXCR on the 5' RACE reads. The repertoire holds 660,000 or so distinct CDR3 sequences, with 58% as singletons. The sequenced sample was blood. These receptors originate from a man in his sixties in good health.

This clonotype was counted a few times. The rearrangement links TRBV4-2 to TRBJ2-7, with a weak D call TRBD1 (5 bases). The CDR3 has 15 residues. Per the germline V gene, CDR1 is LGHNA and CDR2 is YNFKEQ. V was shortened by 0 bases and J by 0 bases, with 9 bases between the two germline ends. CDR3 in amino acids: CASSQDLDSSYEQYF. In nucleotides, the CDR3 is TGTGCCAGCAGCCAAGATTTAGACAGCTCCTACGAGCAGTACTTC.

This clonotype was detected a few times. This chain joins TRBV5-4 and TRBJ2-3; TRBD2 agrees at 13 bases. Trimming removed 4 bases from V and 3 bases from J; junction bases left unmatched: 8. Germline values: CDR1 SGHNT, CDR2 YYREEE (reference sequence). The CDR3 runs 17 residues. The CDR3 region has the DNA TGTGCCAGCAGCCCCCGTTCGGGACTAGCGGGAACAGATACGCAGTATTTT. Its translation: CASSPRSGLAGTDTQYF.

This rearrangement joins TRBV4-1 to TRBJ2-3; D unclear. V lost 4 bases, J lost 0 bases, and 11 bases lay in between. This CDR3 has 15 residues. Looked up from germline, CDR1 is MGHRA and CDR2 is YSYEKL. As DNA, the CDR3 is TGCGCCAGCAGCCCTACTAAGCTTAGCACAGATACGCAGTATTTT. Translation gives CASSPTKLSTDTQYF.

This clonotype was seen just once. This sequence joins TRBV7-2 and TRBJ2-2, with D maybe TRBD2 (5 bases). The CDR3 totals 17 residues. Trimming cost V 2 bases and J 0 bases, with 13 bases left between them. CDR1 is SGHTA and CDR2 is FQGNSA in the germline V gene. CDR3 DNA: TGTGCCAGCAGCTTAAGAGCGGCGAGCACGAACACCGGGGAGCTGTTTTTT. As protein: CASSLRAASTNTGELFF.

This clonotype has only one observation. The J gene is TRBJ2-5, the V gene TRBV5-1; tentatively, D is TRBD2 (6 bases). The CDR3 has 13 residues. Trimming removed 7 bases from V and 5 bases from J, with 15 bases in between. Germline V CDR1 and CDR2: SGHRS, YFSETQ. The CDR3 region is CASCGAQQETQYF. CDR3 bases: TGCGCCAGCTGCGGGGCCCAGCAGGAGACCCAGTACTTC.

The CDR3 here is CASSEAGGEQYF. The CDR3 DNA sequence: TGTGCCAGCAGTGAAGCGGGAGGCGAGCAGTACTTC. The chain combines TRBV2 with TRBJ2-7; D is perhaps TRBD2 (6 bases). V was clipped by 0 bases and J by 6 bases, with 6 bases between them. The germline V gene has CDR1 SNHLY and CDR2 FYNNEI. The CDR3 is 12 amino acids.

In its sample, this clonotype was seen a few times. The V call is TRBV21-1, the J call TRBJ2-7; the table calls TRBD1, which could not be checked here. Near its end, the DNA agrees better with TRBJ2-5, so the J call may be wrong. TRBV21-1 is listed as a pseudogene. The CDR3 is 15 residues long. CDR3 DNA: TGTGCCAGCAGCCATAGGGACAGCTTGAAAGAGACCCAGTACTTC. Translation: CASSHRDSLKETQYF.

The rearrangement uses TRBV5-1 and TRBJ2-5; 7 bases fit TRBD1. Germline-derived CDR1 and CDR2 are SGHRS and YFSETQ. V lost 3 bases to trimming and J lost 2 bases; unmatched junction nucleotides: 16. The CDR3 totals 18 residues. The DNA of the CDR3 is TGCGCCAGCAGCTCCTCTCGAGGCACGGGACAGATACAAGAGACCCAGTACTTC. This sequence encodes CASSSSRGTGQIQETQYF.

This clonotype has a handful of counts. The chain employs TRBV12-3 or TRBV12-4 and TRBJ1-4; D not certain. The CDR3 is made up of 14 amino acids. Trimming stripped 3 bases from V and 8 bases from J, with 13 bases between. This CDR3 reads CASSFGVQREKLFF. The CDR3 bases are TGTGCCAGCAGTTTCGGGGTTCAAAGGGAAAAACTGTTTTTT.

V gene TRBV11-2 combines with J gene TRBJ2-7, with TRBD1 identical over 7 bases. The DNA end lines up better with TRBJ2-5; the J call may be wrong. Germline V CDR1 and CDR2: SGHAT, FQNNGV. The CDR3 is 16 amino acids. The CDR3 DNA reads TGTGCCAGCAGCTTAGTGGGGGACAGCCGTCAAGAGACCCAGTACTTC. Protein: CASSLVGDSRQETQYF.

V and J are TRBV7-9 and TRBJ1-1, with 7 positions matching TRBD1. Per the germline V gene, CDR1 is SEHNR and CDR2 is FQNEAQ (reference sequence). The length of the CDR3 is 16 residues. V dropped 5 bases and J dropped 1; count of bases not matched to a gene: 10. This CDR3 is CASSPRGQGSNTEAFF. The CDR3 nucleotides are TGTGCCAGCAGCCCAAGGGGGCAGGGATCGAACACTGAAGCTTTCTTT.

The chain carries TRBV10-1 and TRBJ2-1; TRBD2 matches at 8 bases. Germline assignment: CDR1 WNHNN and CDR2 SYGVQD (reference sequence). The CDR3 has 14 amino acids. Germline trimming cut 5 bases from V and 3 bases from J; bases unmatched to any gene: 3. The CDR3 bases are TGCGCCAGCAGTCGGACTAGCAACTACAATGAGCAGTTCTTC. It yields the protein CASSRTSNYNEQFF.

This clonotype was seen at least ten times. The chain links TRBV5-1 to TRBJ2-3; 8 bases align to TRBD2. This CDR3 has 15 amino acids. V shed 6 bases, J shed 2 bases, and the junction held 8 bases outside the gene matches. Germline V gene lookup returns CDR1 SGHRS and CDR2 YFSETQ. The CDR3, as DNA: TGCGCCAGCAACGCCGGGACTAGTTCCACAGATACGCAGTATTTT. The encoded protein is CASNAGTSSTDTQYF.

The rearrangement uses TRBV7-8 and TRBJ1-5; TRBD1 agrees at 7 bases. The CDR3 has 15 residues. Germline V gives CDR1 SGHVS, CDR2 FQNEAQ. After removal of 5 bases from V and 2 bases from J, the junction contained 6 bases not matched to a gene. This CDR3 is CASSTRQGGNQPQHF. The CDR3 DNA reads TGTGCCAGCAGCACCCGACAGGGAGGCAATCAGCCCCAGCATTTT.

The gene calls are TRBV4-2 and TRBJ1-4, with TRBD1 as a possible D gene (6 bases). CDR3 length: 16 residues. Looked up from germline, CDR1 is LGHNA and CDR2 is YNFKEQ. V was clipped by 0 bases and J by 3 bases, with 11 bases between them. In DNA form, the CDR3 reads TGTGCCAGCAGCCAAGAGGCCAGGGGTTCTAATGAAAAACTGTTTTTT. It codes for CASSQEARGSNEKLFF.

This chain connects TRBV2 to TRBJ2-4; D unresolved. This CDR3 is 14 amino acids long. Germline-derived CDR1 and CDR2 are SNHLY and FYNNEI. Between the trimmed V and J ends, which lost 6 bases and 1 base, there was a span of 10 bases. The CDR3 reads CASRASPAKNIQYF. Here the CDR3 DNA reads TGTGCCAGCAGGGCTTCCCCCGCCAAAAACATTCAGTACTTC.

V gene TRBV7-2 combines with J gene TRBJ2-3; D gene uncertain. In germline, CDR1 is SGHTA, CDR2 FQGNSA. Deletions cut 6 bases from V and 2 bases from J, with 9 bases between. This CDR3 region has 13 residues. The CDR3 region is CASSHRTTDTQYF. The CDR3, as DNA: TGTGCCAGCAGTCACCGGACCACAGATACGCAGTATTTT.

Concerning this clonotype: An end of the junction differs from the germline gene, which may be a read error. This chain's CDR3 is CVSSLEQISTDTQYF. CDR3 coding DNA: TGCGTCAGCAGCTTGGAACAGATAAGCACAGATACGCAGTATTTT. The chain uses TRBV5-1 and TRBJ2-3; the D is unclear. There are 15 residues in the CDR3. Looked up from germline, CDR1 is SGHRS and CDR2 is YFSETQ.

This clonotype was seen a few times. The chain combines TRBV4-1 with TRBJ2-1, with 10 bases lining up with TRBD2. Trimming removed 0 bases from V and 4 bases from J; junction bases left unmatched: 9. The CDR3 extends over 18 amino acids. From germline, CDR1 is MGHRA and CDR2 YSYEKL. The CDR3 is CASSQDPFSGGRYNEQFF. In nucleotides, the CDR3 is TGCGCCAGCAGCCAAGATCCTTTTAGCGGGGGGAGATACAATGAGCAGTTCTTC.

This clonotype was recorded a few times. For the CDR3, the DNA is TGTGCCAGCAGACGGCTAGCAGATACGCAGTATTTT. Protein sequence: CASRRLADTQYF. This chain connects TRBV12-3 or TRBV12-4 to TRBJ2-3; no definite D call. V was shortened by 6 bases and J by 4 bases, with 8 bases between the two germline ends. The CDR3 contains 12 residues.

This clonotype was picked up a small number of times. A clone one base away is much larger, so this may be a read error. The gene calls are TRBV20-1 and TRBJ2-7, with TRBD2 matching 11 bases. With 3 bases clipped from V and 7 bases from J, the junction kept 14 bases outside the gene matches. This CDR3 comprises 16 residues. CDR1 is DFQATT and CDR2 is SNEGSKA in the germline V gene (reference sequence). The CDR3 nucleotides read TGCAGTGCTAGGTCGGACACTAGCGGGGGCTACAATGAGCAGTACTTC. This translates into CSARSDTSGGYNEQYF.

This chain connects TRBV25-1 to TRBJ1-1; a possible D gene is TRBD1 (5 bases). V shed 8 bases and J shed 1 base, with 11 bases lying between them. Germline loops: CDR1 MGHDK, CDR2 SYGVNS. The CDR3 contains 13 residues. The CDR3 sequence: CASGQGRNTEAFF. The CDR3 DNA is TGTGCCAGCGGGCAGGGAAGGAACACTGAAGCTTTCTTT.

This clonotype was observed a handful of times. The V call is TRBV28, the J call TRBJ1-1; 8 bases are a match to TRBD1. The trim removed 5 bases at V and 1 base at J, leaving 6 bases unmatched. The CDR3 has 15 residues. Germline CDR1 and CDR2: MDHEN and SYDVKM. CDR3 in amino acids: CASSPRQGPNTEAFF. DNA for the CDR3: TGTGCCAGCAGTCCTAGACAGGGGCCGAACACTGAAGCTTTCTTT.

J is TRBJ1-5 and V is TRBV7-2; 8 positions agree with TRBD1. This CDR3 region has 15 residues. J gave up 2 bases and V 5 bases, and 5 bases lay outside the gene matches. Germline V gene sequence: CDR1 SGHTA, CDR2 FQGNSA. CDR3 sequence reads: CASSVQGGRNQPQHF. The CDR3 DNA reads TGTGCCAGCAGCGTACAGGGGGGCCGCAATCAGCCCCAGCATTTT.

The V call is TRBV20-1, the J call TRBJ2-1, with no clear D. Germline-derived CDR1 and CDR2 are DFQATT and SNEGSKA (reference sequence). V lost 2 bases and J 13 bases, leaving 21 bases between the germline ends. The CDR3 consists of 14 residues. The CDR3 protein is CSARFGVSQETQFF. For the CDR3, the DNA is TGCAGTGCTAGATTCGGTGTCTCCCAAGAGACCCAGTTCTTC.

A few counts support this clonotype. The CDR3 protein is CASSPVGVTQETQYF. CDR3 DNA: TGTGCCAGCAGCCCCGTAGGAGTTACCCAAGAGACCCAGTACTTC. This chain connects TRBV9 to TRBJ2-5; D not certain. This CDR3 has 15 amino acids. V was cut by 4 bases and J by 1 base, with 14 bases left in between. Germline V CDR1 and CDR2: SGDLS, YYNGEE.

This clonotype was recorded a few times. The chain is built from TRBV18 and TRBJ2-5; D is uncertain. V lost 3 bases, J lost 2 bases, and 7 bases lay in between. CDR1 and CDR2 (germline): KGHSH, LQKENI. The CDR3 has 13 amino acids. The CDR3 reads CASSPTLQETQYF. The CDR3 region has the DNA TGTGCCAGCTCACCTACCCTTCAAGAGACCCAGTACTTC.